This T cell receptor beta chain came from a study of early T cells in non-severe SARS-CoV-2 infection. TCRdb fed the 5' RACE reads into MiXCR, producing one record per CDR3 protein. This table holds 25,000 to 35,000 distinct CDR3 sequences, about 6% found once. The sample holds many counts of this clonotype. The CDR3 contains 14 residues. V lost 8 bases and J lost 7, with 21 bases in between. Germline lookup yields CDR1 MNHNS and CDR2 SASEGT. V usage is TRBV6-1 and J usage is TRBJ2-7; D might be TRBD1 (6 bases). This sequence originates from an adult who was a healthcare worker with PCR-confirmed SARS-CoV-2 infection or an uninfected control (not recorded which). The sample taken for sequencing was whole blood. The CDR3 reads CASSSRGQAREQYF. CDR3 bases: TGTGCCAGCTCCTCACGGGGACAAGCGAGGGAGCAGTACTTC.